The 32 T cell receptor beta chains reported below all come from one sample, sequenced in a study of neurological immune-mediated disorders. From the 5' RACE reads, TCRdb called clonotypes with MiXCR, one entry per CDR3 protein. The sample has fewer than 35,000 distinct CDR3 sequences; about 3.5% are singletons. Specimen: PBMCs. All receptors derive from a woman aged 25 to 39 with multiple sclerosis.

This clonotype was found many times. This rearrangement joins TRBV12-3 or TRBV12-4 to TRBJ1-3, with D unclear. The CDR3 extends over 15 amino acids. V lost 5 bases and J lost 1, with 12 bases in between. This CDR3 reads CASSPVWMSGNTIYF. The CDR3 DNA reads TGTGCCAGCAGTCCGGTTTGGATGTCTGGAAACACCATATATTTT.

This clonotype was recorded many times. DNA of the CDR3: TGTGCCAGCGGACAGTATTACGAGCAGTACTTC. Its translation: CASGQYYEQYF. This chain uses TRBV27 with TRBJ2-7, with D perhaps TRBD1 (6 bases). The V and J ends lost 8 bases and 4 bases respectively, with 9 bases between them. The germline V gene encodes CDR1 MNHEY and CDR2 SMNVEV (reference sequence). The CDR3 has 11 residues.

This clonotype was detected many times. The chain uses TRBV7-2 and TRBJ1-1, with D possibly matching TRBD1 (6 bases). Germline CDR1 reads SGHTA; CDR2 reads FQGNSA. The V end was cut by 5 bases, the J end by 2 bases, with 18 bases between. The CDR3 has 16 amino acids. The CDR3 region is CASSTKRGALNTEAFF. As DNA, the CDR3 is TGTGCCAGCAGCACCAAAAGGGGGGCGCTTAACACTGAAGCTTTCTTT. The full variable domain, with the rest looked up from reference TRBV7-2 and TRBJ1-1, is GAGVSQSPSNKVTEKGKDVELRCDPISGHTALYWYRQSLGQGLEFLIYFQGNSAPDKSGLPSDRFSAERTGGSVSTLTIQRTQQEDSAVYLCASSTKRGALNTEAFFGQGTRLTVV.

This clonotype has ten or more counts. This sequence joins TRBV20-1 and TRBJ1-2; D gene ambiguous. The CDR3 totals 16 residues. The V gene lost 0 bases and the J gene lost 1 base, with 15 bases spanning the gap. Germline V gene lookup returns CDR1 DFQATT and CDR2 SNEGSKA (reference sequence). CDR3 in amino acids: CSARDVRRWGNYGYTF. In DNA, the CDR3 is TGCAGTGCTAGAGATGTTCGTCGATGGGGTAACTATGGCTACACCTTC.

This clonotype was detected ten times or more. V and J are TRBV29-1 and TRBJ2-7, with a weak D call TRBD2 (7 bases). CDR3 length: 12 amino acids. V lost 5 bases and J 0 bases, leaving 8 bases between the germline ends. CDR1 is SQVTM, CDR2 ANQGSEA, per germline. CDR3 residues: CSVRGASYEQYF. CDR3 in DNA: TGCAGCGTTCGGGGGGCCTCCTACGAGCAGTACTTC.

V gene TRBV15 combines with J gene TRBJ1-1; weak D call: TRBD1 (5 bases). The V gene's germline CDR1 is LNHNV and CDR2 YYDKDF (reference sequence). The V end lost 3 bases, the J end lost 4 bases, and 12 bases lay between the germline ends. The length of the CDR3 is 14 residues. The CDR3 nucleotides read TGTGCCACCAGCAGGGGATATGGGGCCACTGAAGCTTTCTTT. It encodes CATSRGYGATEAFF.

In this sample, this clonotype turned up many times. The chain employs TRBV6-5 and TRBJ1-4, with 8 nucleotides matching TRBD1. CDR1 MNHEY and CDR2 SVGAGI come from the germline V gene. The CDR3 has 15 residues. With 6 bases clipped from V and 3 bases from J, the junction kept 6 bases outside the gene matches. CDR3 sequence (DNA): TGTGCCAGCAGGGCCAGGGGGCGAGCTAATGAAAAACTGTTTTTT. It yields the protein CASRARGRANEKLFF.

By sample share, this clonotype is medium-sized. The V gene is TRBV7-2, the J gene TRBJ2-7; 7 nucleotides align to TRBD1. V was pared by 5 bases and J by 2 bases, with 3 bases of the junction left unmatched. Germline V lookup: CDR1 SGHTA, CDR2 FQGNSA. CDR3 length: 13 amino acids. DNA of the CDR3: TGTGCCAGCAGCCGAGACAGGGCCTACGAGCAGTACTTC. Its translation is CASSRDRAYEQYF.

This clonotype was seen many times. The V gene is TRBV14, the J gene TRBJ2-2; no clear D gene. Germline V gene sequence: CDR1 SGHDN, CDR2 FVKESK. The length of the CDR3 is 15 residues. Trimming took 3 bases from V and 5 from J, leaving 13 bases between them. The chain's CDR3 is CASSQYYPTTGELFF. DNA for the CDR3: TGTGCCAGCAGCCAGTACTACCCAACTACCGGGGAGCTGTTTTTT.

This clonotype appeared many times. A junction boundary mismatches the germline segment, possibly from a read error. The chain uses TRBV9 and TRBJ1-5; D is possibly TRBD1 (5 bases). The CDR3 is 15 amino acids. Germline CDR1 is SGDLS and CDR2 is YYNGEE. CDR3 in DNA: TGTGCCAGCAGCGTAGGTGGCAGGGTAGATCAGCCCCAGAATTTT. It specifies CASSVGGRVDQPQNF.

This clonotype was seen a few times. The genes are TRBV6-5 and TRBJ2-7; no reliable D call. The V gene lost 8 bases and the J gene lost 7 bases, with 15 bases spanning the gap. This CDR3 has 12 residues. Germline V lookup: CDR1 MNHEY, CDR2 SVGAGI. CDR3 in amino acids: CASATMGLEQYF. The CDR3 nucleotides are TGTGCCAGCGCAACCATGGGGTTAGAGCAGTACTTC.

Many counts were recorded for this clonotype. The rearrangement links TRBV12-3 or TRBV12-4 to TRBJ2-1; D unresolved. This CDR3 comprises 15 residues. V lost 3 bases, J lost 0 bases, and 9 bases lay in between. The CDR3 sequence is CASSLWGSSYNEQFF. For the CDR3, the DNA is TGTGCCAGCAGTTTGTGGGGAAGCTCCTACAATGAGCAGTTCTTC.

This clonotype was recorded at least ten times. The chain joins TRBV11-2 to TRBJ2-2; 11 positions agree with TRBD1. Germline V gene sequence: CDR1 SGHAT, CDR2 FQNNGV. This CDR3 is built from 14 residues. Germline trimming cut 7 bases from V and 7 bases from J; bases unmatched to any gene: 5. CDR3 residues: CASIGQGAFGELFF. For the CDR3, the DNA is TGTGCCAGCATCGGACAGGGGGCTTTCGGGGAGCTGTTTTTT.

This clonotype was detected many times. This chain's CDR3 is CASSRTPAYEQFF. CDR3 DNA sequence: TGTGCCAGCAGCCGGACCCCAGCCTATGAGCAGTTCTTC. The chain recombines TRBV7-2 with TRBJ2-1, with D unclear. The CDR3 extends over 13 amino acids. Trimming removed 5 bases at V and 8 bases at J, with 13 bases between. Germline V gene sequence: CDR1 SGHTA, CDR2 FQGNSA.

This clonotype was picked up many times. The chain uses TRBV5-5 and TRBJ2-1, with D possibly TRBD2 on 6 matching bases. Germline loops: CDR1 SGHKS, CDR2 YYEKEE (reference sequence). V lost 4 bases, J lost 8 bases, and 16 bases lay in between. CDR3 length: 14 amino acids. CDR3 residues: CASSTTTRSDEQFF. The CDR3 bases are TGTGCCAGCAGCACTACGACTAGATCGGATGAGCAGTTCTTC.

This clonotype has ten or more counts. A read error may explain this, as a much larger clone is one base away. The V call is TRBV6-2 or TRBV6-3, the J call TRBJ2-7; a weak D match, TRBD2 (5 bases). Looked up from germline, CDR1 is MNHEY and CDR2 is SVGEGT. The CDR3 is 15 residues long. Trimming removed 0 bases at V and 0 bases at J, with 9 bases between. For the CDR3, the DNA is TGTGCCAGCAGTTACTCACCGGGAAACTCCTACGAGCAGTACTTC. It encodes CASSYSPGNSYEQYF.

This clonotype was observed at least ten times. The gene calls are TRBV20-1 and TRBJ2-5, with D tentatively TRBD1 or TRBD2 (5 bases each). The CDR3 contains 14 residues. CDR1 is DFQATT, CDR2 SNEGSKA, per germline (reference sequence). V dropped 6 bases and J dropped 5 bases, with 19 bases sitting between them. In DNA form, the CDR3 reads TGCAGTGCCGGTTCGGGACCCTCGGGGGAGACCCAGTACTTC. It is translated as CSAGSGPSGETQYF.

Many counts were recorded for this clonotype. The chain joins TRBV5-6 to TRBJ1-5, with 7 nucleotides matching TRBD1. This CDR3 contains 14 residues. V dropped 4 bases and J dropped 2; count of bases not matched to a gene: 3. The germline CDR1 and CDR2 sequences are SGHDT and YYEEEE. The CDR3 nucleotides are TGTGCCAGCAGCACAGGACAGGGCAATCAGCCCCAGCATTTT. This gives the protein CASSTGQGNQPQHF.

Ten or more counts support this clonotype. This rearrangement joins TRBV7-9 to TRBJ2-3; D gene uncertain. The ends were cut back, 1 base at V and 0 bases at J, with 8 bases in the middle. The CDR3 is made up of 15 amino acids. Germline loops: CDR1 SEHNR, CDR2 FQNEAQ (reference sequence). The CDR3 region is CASSLGRPSTDTQYF. The CDR3 bases are TGTGCCAGCAGCTTAGGTCGCCCTAGCACAGATACGCAGTATTTT.

In this sample, this clonotype turned up many times. V is TRBV7-9 and J is TRBJ1-1; the D gene is possibly TRBD1 (6 bases). The CDR3 extends over 15 amino acids. The germline CDR1 and CDR2 sequences are SEHNR and FQNEAQ (reference sequence). Trimming took 5 bases from V and 9 from J, leaving 22 bases between them. The CDR3 sequence is CASSLWGLDGWKAFF. CDR3 in DNA: TGTGCCAGCAGCCTATGGGGGCTTGACGGTTGGAAAGCTTTCTTT.

The V and J genes are TRBV20-1 and TRBJ1-5; 7 nucleotides agree with TRBD1. V lost 3 bases to trimming and J lost 1 base; unmatched junction nucleotides: 6. CDR1 is DFQATT, CDR2 SNEGSKA, per germline (reference sequence). The CDR3 is made up of 15 amino acids. CDR3 residues: CSARGGGGSNQPQHF. The CDR3 DNA follows: TGCAGTGCTAGGGGAGGGGGCGGGAGCAATCAGCCCCAGCATTTT.

This clonotype showed up many times. The chain is built from TRBV3-1 and TRBJ2-1; 8 bases fit TRBD2. This CDR3 contains 16 residues. Losses at the gene ends were 0 bases for V and 3 bases for J; bases not matched to a gene: 4. CDR1 LGHDT and CDR2 YNNKEL come from the germline V gene (reference sequence). The CDR3 DNA follows: TGTGCCAGCAGCCAAGATGGACTAGCCCACTACAATGAGCAGTTCTTC. It translates to CASSQDGLAHYNEQFF.

This clonotype was counted at least ten times. The chain recombines TRBV19 with TRBJ2-1, with TRBD2 identical over 8 bases. V dropped 5 bases and J dropped 0; count of bases not matched to a gene: 3. Germline CDR1 and CDR2: LNHDA and SQIVND (reference sequence). The CDR3 has 15 residues. The chain's CDR3 is CASSAGGISYNEQFF. The CDR3 DNA is TGTGCCAGTAGTGCGGGAGGCATCTCCTACAATGAGCAGTTCTTC.

This clonotype was counted at least ten times. The V call is TRBV5-1, the J call TRBJ2-3, with 11 bases matching TRBD2. CDR1 SGHRS and CDR2 YFSETQ come from the germline V gene. V lost 4 bases and J lost 5; bases outside the gene matches: 9. The CDR3 totals 16 residues. Here the CDR3 reads CASSRTSGYSRDTQYF. The CDR3, as DNA: TGCGCCAGCAGCCGGACTAGCGGGTATTCGCGAGATACGCAGTATTTT.

At least ten counts were recorded for this clonotype. The chain employs TRBV20-1 and TRBJ2-3; the D gene could be TRBD1 or TRBD2 (5 bases each). This CDR3 has 15 residues. Trimming pared 4 bases from V and 3 bases from J, leaving 17 bases between. Germline-derived CDR1 and CDR2 are DFQATT and SNEGSKA (reference sequence). CDR3 coding DNA: TGCAGTGCTACCCCCTGGGGCGGAGGTACAGATACGCAGTATTTT. Translating gives CSATPWGGGTDTQYF.

This clonotype was observed at least ten times. CDR3 in amino acids: CASSPRTSGSFSYEQYF. CDR3 coding DNA: TGCGCCAGCAGCCCAAGGACTAGCGGGAGTTTCTCCTACGAGCAGTACTTC. This rearrangement joins TRBV5-1 to TRBJ2-7, with 13 nucleotides matching TRBD2. The V gene end was trimmed by 4 bases and the J gene end by 0 bases; junction bases not matched to a gene: 7. The CDR3 is 17 amino acids. Germline CDR1 reads SGHRS; CDR2 reads YFSETQ.

This clonotype was recorded many times. The rearrangement links TRBV5-1 to TRBJ2-3; TRBD2 aligns across 10 bases. After removal of 2 bases from V and 4 bases from J, the junction contained 7 bases not matched to a gene. The length of the CDR3 is 16 residues. Germline CDR1 SGHRS, CDR2 YFSETQ. CDR3 residues: CASSFNLAGAPDTQYF. CDR3 bases: TGCGCCAGCAGCTTTAACCTAGCGGGAGCCCCAGATACGCAGTATTTT.

This clonotype was seen repeatedly, ten times or more. V and J are TRBV7-9 and TRBJ1-6, with 7 bases identical to TRBD1. From germline, CDR1 is SEHNR and CDR2 FQNEAQ (reference sequence). After removal of 2 bases from V and 7 bases from J, the junction contained 5 bases not matched to a gene. This CDR3 is 15 amino acids long. The CDR3 DNA follows: TGTGCCAGCAGCTTATTTACAGGGGAGAATTCACCCCTCCACTTT. This encodes CASSLFTGENSPLHF.

This clonotype occurred many times. The genes are TRBV7-2 and TRBJ2-2; TRBD2 aligns across 9 bases. Per the germline V gene, CDR1 is SGHTA and CDR2 is FQGNSA. The V and J ends lost 0 bases and 6 bases, in that order; junction bases with no gene match: 8. The CDR3 runs to 17 residues. The CDR3 sequence: CASSLAWLAGRPGELFF. CDR3 DNA: TGTGCCAGCAGCTTAGCTTGGCTAGCGGGGAGGCCCGGGGAGCTGTTTTTT.

At least ten counts were recorded for this clonotype. This sequence joins TRBV3-1 and TRBJ2-7; possible D gene TRBD1, 6 bases. CDR3 size: 14 residues. In germline, CDR1 is LGHDT, CDR2 YNNKEL (reference sequence). Trimming cost V 4 bases and J 4 bases, with 14 bases left between them. In DNA form, the CDR3 reads TGTGCCAGCAGCCTCCAGGGGTTCACGTACGAGCAGTACTTC. It specifies CASSLQGFTYEQYF.

The sample holds many counts of this clonotype. The chain combines TRBV7-2 with TRBJ2-5, with D unclear. The CDR3 is made up of 15 amino acids. V lost 7 bases, J lost 2 bases, and 17 bases lay in between. The germline V gene encodes CDR1 SGHTA and CDR2 FQGNSA. The CDR3: CASTKVTARQETQYF. The CDR3 nucleotides read TGTGCCAGCACCAAAGTCACGGCGAGGCAAGAGACCCAGTACTTC.

This clonotype was counted ten times or more. The rearrangement links TRBV7-6 to TRBJ2-1, with D perhaps TRBD1 (6 bases). The ends were cut back, 6 bases at V and 7 bases at J, with 13 bases in the middle. The CDR3 is 13 amino acids. In germline, CDR1 is SGHVS, CDR2 FNYEAQ. The CDR3: CASRIMGQNEQFF. The CDR3, as DNA: TGTGCCAGCAGAATAATGGGACAAAATGAGCAGTTCTTC.